One and the same sample provided the 18 T cell receptor beta chains below, sequenced in a study of cytotoxic CD8 clonotypes in ibrutinib-treated CLL (dated by TCRdb to 2020 to 2023). The library was made by the immunoSEQ multiplex PCR assay. The table was pulled from immuneACCESS by TCRdb, which kept in-frame rearrangements only. Such tables lose some clones; where checked, under half of the loss comes from unresolved V genes, and the rest has no known cause. The sample records approximately 140,000 clones, around 93% of which are singletons. 10% to 13% of the sample comes from the top ten. The time point label here, explained by the study, means: roughly 12 months on ibrutinib. The sequencing used PBMCs, collected after 12 months of ibrutinib treatment. The receptors shown here come from a human donor with chronic lymphocytic leukemia.

This chain joins TRBV11-2 and TRBJ2-3; D is possibly TRBD1 (5 bases). The CDR3 covers 15 residues. Trimming took off 5 bases at V and 3 bases at J, with 15 bases between the two ends. Germline V CDR1 and CDR2: SGHAT, FQNNGV. The CDR3 sequence: CASSPNGQGTDTQYF. CDR3 DNA sequence: TGTGCCAGCAGCCCAAACGGGCAGGGAACAGATACGCAGTATTTT.

This sequence joins TRBV27 and TRBJ2-7, with 10 bases matching TRBD2. CDR3 size: 15 residues. Germline V CDR1 and CDR2: MNHEY, SMNVEV (reference sequence). The V segment lost 9 bases and the J segment 5 bases; nucleotides outside the gene matches: 13. CDR3 DNA: TGTGCCAGATCGGAAGAGCGGGAGGGCCGGCACGAGCAGTACTTC. This translates into CARSEEREGRHEQYF.

The chain combines TRBV5-1 with TRBJ2-7, with D hard to call. The CDR3 runs 15 residues. Germline assignment: CDR1 SGHRS and CDR2 YFSETQ. The V end was cut by 0 bases, the J end by 3 bases, with 13 bases between. CDR3 loop: CASSLGQPRRYEQYF. In DNA form, the CDR3 reads TGCGCCAGCAGCTTGGGGCAGCCGAGACGCTACGAGCAGTACTTC.

The V gene is TRBV7-2, the J gene TRBJ2-7; no reliable D call. The CDR3 is 13 residues long. The V and J ends lost 4 bases and 6 bases respectively, with 13 bases between them. The germline V gene has CDR1 SGHTA and CDR2 FQGNSA. The CDR3 bases are TGTGCCAGCAGCTCCCCCACCCTAGGCGAGCAGTACTTC. This gives the protein CASSSPTLGEQYF.

This sequence joins TRBV5-1 and TRBJ2-3; perhaps TRBD2 as D (5 bases). Between the trimmed V and J ends, which lost 1 base and 1 base, there was a span of 16 bases. The CDR3 contains 17 residues. Germline CDR1 is SGHRS and CDR2 is YFSETQ. CDR3 region: CASSLRPTSGGTDTQYF. The CDR3 nucleotides read TGCGCCAGCAGCTTGAGGCCTACTAGTGGGGGCACAGATACGCAGTATTTT.

The rearrangement joins TRBV19 to TRBJ2-2; D is ambiguous. CDR3 length: 11 amino acids. Trimming removed 9 bases from V and 2 bases from J, with 4 bases in between. Per the germline V gene, CDR1 is LNHDA and CDR2 is SQIVND (reference sequence). CDR3 region: CASTNTGELFF. The CDR3 DNA reads as TGTGCCAGCACAAACACCGGGGAGCTGTTTTTT.

The chain recombines TRBV7-8 with TRBJ1-3, with 9 bases lining up with TRBD1. Germline V gives CDR1 SGHVS, CDR2 FQNEAQ. The CDR3 loop spans 16 amino acids. J gave up 4 bases and V 5 bases, and 9 bases lay outside the gene matches. The CDR3 reads CASSVDRGLGGNTIYF. CDR3 in DNA: TGTGCCAGCAGCGTAGACAGGGGGTTGGGGGGAAACACCATATATTTT.

The chain uses TRBV5-1 and TRBJ2-4, with D possibly TRBD1 on 6 matching bases. CDR1 and CDR2 from the germline V gene are SGHRS and YFSETQ. V lost 2 bases to trimming and J lost 8 bases, with 29 bases between them. This CDR3 is built from 19 residues. Here the CDR3 DNA reads TGCGCCAGCAGCTTACCCGCAACAACAGGGTTCCCCGCGGATGACATTCAGTACTTC. Translating it yields CASSLPATTGFPADDIQYF.

The chain employs TRBV7-3 and TRBJ2-2; either TRBD1 or TRBD2 may fit D (5 bases each). V dropped 8 bases and J dropped 4 bases, with 11 bases sitting between them. This CDR3 contains 13 residues. Germline V gene lookup returns CDR1 SGHTA and CDR2 FQGTGA. CDR3 protein: CASSKGSTGELFF. The CDR3 bases are TGTGCCAGCTCTAAGGGGAGCACCGGGGAGCTGTTTTTT.

The chain couples TRBV25-1 to TRBJ2-1, with D possibly TRBD2 on 6 matching bases. Trimming stripped 10 bases from V and 5 bases from J, with 18 bases between. The CDR3 has 14 residues. CDR1 MGHDK and CDR2 SYGVNS come from the germline V gene. The CDR3 reads CATGGQLGHNEQFF. CDR3 in DNA: TGTGCCACCGGGGGTCAACTAGGGCACAATGAGCAGTTCTTC. Complete variable domain (other parts from reference TRBV25-1 and TRBJ2-1): EADIYQTPRYLVIGTGKKITLECSQTMGHDKMYWYQQDPGMELHLIHYSYGVNSTEKGDLSSESTVSRIRTEHFPLTLESARPSHTSQYLCATGGQLGHNEQFFGPGTRLTVL.

The rearrangement uses TRBV2 and TRBJ2-5; TRBD2 matches 13 bases. The germline CDR1 and CDR2 sequences are SNHLY and FYNNEI. The CDR3 extends over 16 amino acids. V lost 10 bases to trimming and J lost 6 bases; unmatched junction nucleotides: 14. As DNA, the CDR3 is TGTGCCATCATCCGCAGGACTAGCGGGAGTATGAAGACCCAGTACTTC. Protein product: CAIIRRTSGSMKTQYF.

The chain recombines TRBV5-1 with TRBJ1-1; D remains ambiguous. Per the germline V gene, CDR1 is SGHRS and CDR2 is YFSETQ. V lost 4 bases and J lost 1, with 11 bases in between. This CDR3 region has 14 residues. The CDR3 here is CASSPAEGNTEAFF. The DNA for the CDR3 is TGCGCCAGCAGCCCTGCTGAGGGGAACACTGAAGCTTTCTTT.

The V and J genes are TRBV13 and TRBJ2-1; no clear D. The V gene's germline CDR1 is PRHDT and CDR2 FYEKMQ (reference sequence). The CDR3 length is 16 residues. V shed 5 bases and J shed 9 bases, with 23 bases lying between them. The CDR3 nucleotides read TGTGCCAGCAGCCCCGCTGGACCGCACGGTATCGGTGAGCAGTTCTTC. Residues: CASSPAGPHGIGEQFF.

The sample holds a few counts of this clone. The rearrangement joins TRBV19 to TRBJ1-1, with TRBD1 as a possible D gene (6 bases). In germline, CDR1 is LNHDA, CDR2 SQIVND (reference sequence). V gave up 4 bases and J gave up 5 bases, with 11 bases separating them. This CDR3 is 13 amino acids long. In DNA, the CDR3 is TGTGCCAGTAGTAGCTTTACAGGGACTGAAGCTTTCTTT. This translates into CASSSFTGTEAFF.

V and J are TRBV6-5 and TRBJ2-7; 8 bases are a match to TRBD1. Germline loops: CDR1 MNHEY, CDR2 SVGAGI. The CDR3 runs to 15 residues. Germline trimming cut 0 bases from V and 4 bases from J; bases unmatched to any gene: 5. Here the CDR3 DNA reads TGTGCCAGCAGTTACTCGGCAGGGGGCGTTTACGAGCAGTACTTC. Amino acid sequence: CASSYSAGGVYEQYF.

This CDR3 is CASMGQGASKAFF. CDR3 nucleotide sequence: TGTGCCAGCATGGGACAGGGGGCTTCTAAAGCTTTCTTT. The chain joins TRBV19 to TRBJ1-1; 12 nucleotides agree with TRBD1. The CDR3 has 13 residues. Germline-derived CDR1 and CDR2 are LNHDA and SQIVND (reference sequence). V lost 9 bases to trimming and J lost 9 bases; unmatched junction nucleotides: 8.

The chain is built from TRBV27 and TRBJ2-1; TRBD2 agrees at 7 bases. The germline V gene has CDR1 MNHEY and CDR2 SMNVEV (reference sequence). This CDR3 has 17 amino acids. J lost 7 bases, V lost 6 bases, and 18 bases had no gene match. The chain's CDR3 is CASRAVVLAGLGNEQFF. The CDR3 DNA sequence: TGTGCCAGCAGGGCCGTAGTTTTAGCGGGCCTCGGGAATGAGCAGTTCTTC.

The V gene is TRBV5-1, the J gene TRBJ2-1; TRBD2 matches 14 bases. V was clipped by 3 bases and J by 6 bases; unmatched bases: 2. CDR1 SGHRS and CDR2 YFSETQ come from the germline V gene. CDR3 length equals 15 residues. The CDR3 here is CASSSGLAGGNEQFF. As DNA, the CDR3 is TGCGCCAGCAGCTCTGGACTAGCGGGAGGCAATGAGCAGTTCTTC.